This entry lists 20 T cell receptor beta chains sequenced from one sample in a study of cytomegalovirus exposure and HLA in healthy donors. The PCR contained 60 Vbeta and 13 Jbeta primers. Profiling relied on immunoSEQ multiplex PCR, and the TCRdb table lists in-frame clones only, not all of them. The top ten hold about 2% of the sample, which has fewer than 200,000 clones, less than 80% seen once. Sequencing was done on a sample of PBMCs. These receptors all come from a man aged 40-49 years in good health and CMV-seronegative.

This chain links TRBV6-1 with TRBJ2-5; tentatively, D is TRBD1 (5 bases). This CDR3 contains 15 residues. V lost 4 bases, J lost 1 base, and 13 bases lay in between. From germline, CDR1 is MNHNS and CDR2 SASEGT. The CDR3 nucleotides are TGTGCCAGCAGTGCCTACAGGAACCCCCAAGAGACCCAGTACTTC. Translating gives CASSAYRNPQETQYF.

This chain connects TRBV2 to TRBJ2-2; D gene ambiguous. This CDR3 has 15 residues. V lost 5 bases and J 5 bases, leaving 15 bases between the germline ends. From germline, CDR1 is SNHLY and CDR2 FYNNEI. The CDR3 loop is CASSLFSPATGELFF. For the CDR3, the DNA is TGTGCCAGCAGTCTCTTTAGCCCAGCGACCGGGGAGCTGTTTTTT. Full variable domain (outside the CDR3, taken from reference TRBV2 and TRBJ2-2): EPEVTQTPSHQVTQMGQEVILRCVPISNHLYFYWYRQILGQKVEFLVSFYNNEISEKSEIFDDQFSVERPDGSNFTLKIRSTKLEDSAMYFCASSLFSPATGELFFGEGSRLTVL.

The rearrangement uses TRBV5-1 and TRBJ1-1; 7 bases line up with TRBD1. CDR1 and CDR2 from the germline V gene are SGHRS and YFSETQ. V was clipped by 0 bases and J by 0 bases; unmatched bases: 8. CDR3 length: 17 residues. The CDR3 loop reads CASSLGGQIVMNTEAFF. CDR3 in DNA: TGCGCCAGCAGCTTGGGGGGACAGATCGTCATGAACACTGAAGCTTTCTTT. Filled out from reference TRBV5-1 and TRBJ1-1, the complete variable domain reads KAGVTQTPRYLIKTRGQQVTLSCSPISGHRSVSWYQQTPGQGLQFLFEYFSETQRNKGNFPGRFSGRQFSNSRSEMNVSTLELGDSALYLCASSLGGQIVMNTEAFFGQGTRLTVV.

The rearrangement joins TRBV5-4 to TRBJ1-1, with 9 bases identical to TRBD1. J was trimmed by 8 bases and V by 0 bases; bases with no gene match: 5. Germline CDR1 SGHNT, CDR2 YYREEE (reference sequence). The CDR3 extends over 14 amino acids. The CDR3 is CASSLVGGQGEAFF. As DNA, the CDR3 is TGTGCCAGCAGCTTGGTAGGGGGACAGGGCGAAGCTTTCTTT.

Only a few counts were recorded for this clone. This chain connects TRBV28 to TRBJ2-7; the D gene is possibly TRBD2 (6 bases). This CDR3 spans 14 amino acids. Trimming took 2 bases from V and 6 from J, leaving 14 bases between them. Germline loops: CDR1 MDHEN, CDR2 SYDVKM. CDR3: CASSLGGRQVEQYF. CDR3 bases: TGTGCCAGCAGTTTAGGAGGGAGGCAGGTCGAGCAGTACTTC.

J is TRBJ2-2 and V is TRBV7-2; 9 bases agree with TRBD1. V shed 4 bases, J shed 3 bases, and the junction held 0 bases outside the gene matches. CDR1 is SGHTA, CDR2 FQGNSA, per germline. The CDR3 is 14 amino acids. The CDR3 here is CASSWTGDTGELFF. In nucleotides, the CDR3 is TGTGCCAGCAGCTGGACAGGGGACACCGGGGAGCTGTTTTTT.

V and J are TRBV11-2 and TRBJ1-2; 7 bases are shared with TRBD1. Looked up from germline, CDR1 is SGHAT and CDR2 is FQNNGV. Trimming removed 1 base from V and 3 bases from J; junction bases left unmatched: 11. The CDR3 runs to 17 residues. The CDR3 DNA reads TGTGCCAGCAGCTTAGTATCAGGGGGTCGACGGGACTATGGCTACACCTTC. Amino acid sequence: CASSLVSGGRRDYGYTF.

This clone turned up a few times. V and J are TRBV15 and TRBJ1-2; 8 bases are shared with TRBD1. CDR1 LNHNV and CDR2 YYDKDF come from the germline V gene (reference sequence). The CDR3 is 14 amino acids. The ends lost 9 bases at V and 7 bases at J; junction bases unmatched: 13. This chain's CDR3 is CATRTGWVSGGYTF. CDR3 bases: TGTGCCACGAGGACAGGGTGGGTTTCAGGTGGCTACACCTTC.

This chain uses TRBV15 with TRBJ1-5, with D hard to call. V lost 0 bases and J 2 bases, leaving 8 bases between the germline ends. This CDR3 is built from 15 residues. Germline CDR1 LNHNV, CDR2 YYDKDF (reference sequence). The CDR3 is CATSRDPSGNQPQHF. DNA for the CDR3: TGTGCCACCAGCAGAGATCCGTCAGGCAATCAGCCCCAGCATTTT.

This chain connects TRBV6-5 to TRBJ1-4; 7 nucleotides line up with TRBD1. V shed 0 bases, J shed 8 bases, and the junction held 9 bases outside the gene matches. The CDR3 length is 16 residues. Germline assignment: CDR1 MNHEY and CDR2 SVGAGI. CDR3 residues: CASSYSRGPSGEKLFF. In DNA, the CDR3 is TGTGCCAGCAGTTACTCGAGGGGGCCCAGCGGGGAAAAACTGTTTTTT.

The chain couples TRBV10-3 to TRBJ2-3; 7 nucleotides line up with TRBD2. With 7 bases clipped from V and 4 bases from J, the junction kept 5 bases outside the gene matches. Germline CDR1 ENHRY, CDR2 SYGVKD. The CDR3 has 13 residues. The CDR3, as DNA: TGTGCCATCAATGGCGGGAGCGCAGATACGCAGTATTTT. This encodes CAINGGSADTQYF.

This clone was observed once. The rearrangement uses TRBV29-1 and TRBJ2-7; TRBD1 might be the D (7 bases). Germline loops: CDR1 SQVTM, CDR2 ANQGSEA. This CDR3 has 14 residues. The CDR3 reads CSVTPGDSAYEQYF. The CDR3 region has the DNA TGCAGTGTGACCCCGGGGGACAGTGCCTACGAGCAGTACTTC.

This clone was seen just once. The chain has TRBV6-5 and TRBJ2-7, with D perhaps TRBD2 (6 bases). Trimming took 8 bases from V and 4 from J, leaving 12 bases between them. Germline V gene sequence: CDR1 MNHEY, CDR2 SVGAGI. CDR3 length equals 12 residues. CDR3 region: CASSNRGYEQYF. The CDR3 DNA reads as TGTGCCAGCTCCAACCGGGGGTACGAGCAGTACTTC.

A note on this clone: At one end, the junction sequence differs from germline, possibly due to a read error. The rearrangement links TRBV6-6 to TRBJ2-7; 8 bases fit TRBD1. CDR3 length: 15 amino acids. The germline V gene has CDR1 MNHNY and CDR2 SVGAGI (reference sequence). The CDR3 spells CASSYSGQGAVEQHF. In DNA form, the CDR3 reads TGTGCCAGCAGTTACTCCGGGCAGGGGGCGGTCGAGCAGCACTTC.

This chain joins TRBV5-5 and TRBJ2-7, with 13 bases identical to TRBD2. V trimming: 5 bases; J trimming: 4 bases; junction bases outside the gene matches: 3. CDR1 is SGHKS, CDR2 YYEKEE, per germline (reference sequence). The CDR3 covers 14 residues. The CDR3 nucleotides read TGTGCCAGCAGATGGACTAGCGGGAGTTACGAGCAGTACTTC. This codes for CASRWTSGSYEQYF. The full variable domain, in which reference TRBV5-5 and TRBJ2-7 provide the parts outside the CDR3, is DAGVTQSPTHLIKTRGQQVTLRCSPISGHKSVSWYQQVLGQGPQFIFQYYEKEERGRGNFPDRFSARQFPNYSSELNVNALLLGDSALYLCASRWTSGSYEQYFGPGTRLTVT.

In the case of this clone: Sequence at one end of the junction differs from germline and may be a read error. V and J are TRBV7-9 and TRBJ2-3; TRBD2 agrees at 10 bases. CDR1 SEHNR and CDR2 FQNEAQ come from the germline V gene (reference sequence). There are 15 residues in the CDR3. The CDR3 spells CSSSEGLALDRRQYF. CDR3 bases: TGTTCCAGCAGCGAGGGACTAGCGCTAGACCGGCGGCAGTATTTT.

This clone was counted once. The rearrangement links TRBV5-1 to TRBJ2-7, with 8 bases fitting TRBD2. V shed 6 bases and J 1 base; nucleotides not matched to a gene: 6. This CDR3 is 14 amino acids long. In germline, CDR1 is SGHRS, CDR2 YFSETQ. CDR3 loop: CASTPSGLSYEQYF. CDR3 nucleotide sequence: TGCGCCAGCACCCCTAGCGGGCTATCCTACGAGCAGTACTTC.

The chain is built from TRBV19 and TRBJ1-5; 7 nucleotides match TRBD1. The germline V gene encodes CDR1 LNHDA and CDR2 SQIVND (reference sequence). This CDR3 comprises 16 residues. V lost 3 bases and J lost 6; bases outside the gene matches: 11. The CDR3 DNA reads TGTGCCAGTAGTATCAACGCAGGGGGAAATACTCAGCCCCAGCATTTT. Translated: CASSINAGGNTQPQHF.

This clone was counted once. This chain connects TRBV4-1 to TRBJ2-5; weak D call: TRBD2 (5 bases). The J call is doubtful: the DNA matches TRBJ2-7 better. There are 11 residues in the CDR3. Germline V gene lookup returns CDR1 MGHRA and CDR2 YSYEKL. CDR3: CASRGSYEQYF. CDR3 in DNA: TGCGCCAGCAGAGGGAGCTACGAGCAGTACTTC.

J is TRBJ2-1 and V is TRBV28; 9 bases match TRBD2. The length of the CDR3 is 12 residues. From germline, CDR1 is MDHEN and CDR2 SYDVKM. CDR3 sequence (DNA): TGTGTGGCGGGACTAGCACCCAATGAGCAGTTCTTC. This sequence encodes CVAGLAPNEQFF.